This TCR beta chain came from a study of CXCR3-negative and CXCR3-positive naive CD8 T cells. Judged by frequency, this clonotype is medium-sized. It was by 5' RACE with UMI labels that the TRB cDNA libraries were prepared. TCRdb reanalyzed the 5' RACE reads and collapses them to one entry per CDR3 protein, without DNA. Its table lists more than 7,000 distinct CDR3 sequences. Germline V lookup: CDR1 SEHNR, CDR2 FQNEAQ (reference sequence). This CDR3 region has 13 residues. Specimen: naive CXCR3- CD8+ T cells from blood. Subset of the sample: CD45RO-CCR7+CD27+CD95- naive CD8+ T cells lacking CXCR3 (TNR3-). The chain joins TRBV7-9 to TRBJ1-1. This receptor was taken from a human donor in good health. Some clones in this sample may be carry-over from other donors' samples. CDR3 loop: CASSLVGFPEAFF.